The next 2 T cell receptor beta chains were all read from a single sample in a study of early stage breast cancer tumors. Clones were read by immunoSEQ multiplex PCR, and TCRdb kept only the in-frame ones, dropping some. The sample shows just over 70,000 clones, roughly three quarters of them seen only once. Sequencing input: blood. All receptors derive from a person aged 60 to 70 with breast cancer.

This chain connects TRBV30 to TRBJ2-7, with 7 bases matching TRBD1. The germline V gene encodes CDR1 GTSNPN and CDR2 SVGIG (reference sequence). The CDR3 totals 12 residues. Unmatched junction bases numbered 8, after V lost 5 bases and J lost 7 bases. CDR3: CAWSQGSGEQYF. The CDR3 bases are TGTGCCTGGTCACAGGGGTCGGGGGAGCAGTACTTC.

The chain has TRBV5-6 and TRBJ2-7, with D maybe TRBD1 (5 bases). Germline values: CDR1 SGHDT, CDR2 YYEEEE. Trimming left V 2 bases short and J 0 bases short, with 9 bases between. This CDR3 has 14 residues. The CDR3 is CASSLQVNSYEQYF. CDR3 nucleotide sequence: TGTGCCAGCAGCTTACAGGTAAACTCCTACGAGCAGTACTTC.